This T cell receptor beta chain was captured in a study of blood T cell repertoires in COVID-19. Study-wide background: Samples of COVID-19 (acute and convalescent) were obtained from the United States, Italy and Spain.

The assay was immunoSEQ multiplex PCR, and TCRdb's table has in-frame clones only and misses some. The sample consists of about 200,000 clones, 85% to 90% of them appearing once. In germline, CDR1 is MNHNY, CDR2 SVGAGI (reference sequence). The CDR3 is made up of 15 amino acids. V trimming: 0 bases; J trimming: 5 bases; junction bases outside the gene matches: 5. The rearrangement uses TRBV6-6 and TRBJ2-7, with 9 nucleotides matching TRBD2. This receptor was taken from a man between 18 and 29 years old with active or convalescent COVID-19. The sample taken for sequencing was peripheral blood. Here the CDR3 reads CASSYSNSGSHEQYF. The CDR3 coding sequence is TGTGCCAGCAGTTACTCGAATAGCGGGAGTCACGAGCAGTACTTC.